Listed below are T cell receptor beta chains from one sample, sequenced in a study of CD8+CD57+ T cells in acquired aplastic anemia. TCRdb processed the reads anew with MiXCR; each CDR3 protein has one entry. This table holds around 430,000 distinct CDR3 sequences, more than 25% found once. What was sequenced was sorted CD4+, CD8+, or CD8+CD57+ T cells (not recorded which) from PBMCs. Receptor source: a human donor with aplastic anemia. Both conserved end residues are part of each CDR3. A D gene is named only where the DNA matches it firmly. Part of the rows lack a size; the others show once, few, many or a class for expanded clones.

j_call | v_call | d_call | clone_size | cdr3_aa | cdr3_nt
TRBJ1-3 | TRBV19 | - | many | CASSRGAGNTIYF | TGTGCCAGTAGTAGGGGGGCAGGAAACACCATATATTTT
TRBJ2-2 | TRBV7-3 | - | few | CASSLTHFGSGELFF | TGTGCCAGCAGCTTAACCCACTTCGGCTCCGGGGAGCTGTTTTTT
TRBJ1-1 | TRBV10-3 | - | - | CAISPGASRGNTEAFF | TGTGCCATCAGCCCCGGGGCCTCGAGGGGGAACACTGAAGCTTTCTTT
TRBJ2-7 | TRBV20-1 | - | many | CSARSLLLNYEQYF | TGCAGTGCTAGATCGTTACTCCTAAACTACGAGCAGTACTTC
TRBJ1-5 | TRBV19 | - | many | CATADRSPQHF | TGTGCCACCGCAGACCGTTCGCCCCAGCATTTT
TRBJ2-2 | TRBV9 | - | few | CASSVGSLNTGELFF | TGTGCCAGCAGCGTAGGCTCGCTGAACACCGGGGAGCTGTTTTTT
TRBJ1-5 | TRBV7-2 | - | many | CASSLGSGRVNQPQHF | TGTGCCAGCAGCTTAGGCTCCGGACGGGTCAATCAGCCCCAGCATTTT
TRBJ2-2 | TRBV12-3/TRBV12-4 | - | few | CASSPLTGELFF | TGTGCCAGCAGTCCTCTTACCGGGGAGCTGTTTTTT
TRBJ1-1 | TRBV2 | - | many | CASSEFSEAFF | TGTGCCAGCAGTGAATTCTCAGAAGCTTTCTTT
TRBJ1-2 | TRBV25-1 | - | - | CAGYQGNYGYTF | TGTGCCGGTTATCAGGGGAACTATGGCTACACCTTC
TRBJ2-2 | TRBV27 | - | few | CASRVDFYTGELFF | TGTGCCAGCAGGGTGGACTTCTACACCGGGGAGCTGTTTTTT
TRBJ1-4 | TRBV20-1 | TRBD1 | few | CSATTGAGEKLFF | TGCAGTGCCACGACAGGGGCAGGGGAAAAACTGTTTTTT
TRBJ1-1 | TRBV14 | - | many | CASSHDWRTEAFF | TGTGCCAGCAGCCATGACTGGCGAACTGAAGCTTTCTTT
TRBJ1-1 | TRBV10-3 | - | many | CAISEKDPANTEAFF | TGTGCCATCAGTGAGAAGGACCCGGCGAATACTGAAGCTTTCTTT
TRBJ2-7 | TRBV7-2 | - | - | CASRDGSSYEQYF | TGTGCCAGCAGGGACGGCTCCTCCTACGAGCAGTACTTC
TRBJ1-1 | TRBV20-1 | - | - | CSARRGPPDSEAFF | TGCAGTGCTAGAAGAGGACCCCCCGATAGTGAAGCTTTCTTT
TRBJ2-5 | TRBV5-1 | - | few | CASAPALQETQYF | TGCGCCAGCGCGCCGGCCTTACAAGAGACCCAGTACTTC
TRBJ1-3 | TRBV29-1 | - | many | CSVGFSGNTIYF | TGCAGCGTTGGCTTCTCTGGAAACACCATATATTTT
TRBJ2-1 | TRBV7-3 | - | many | CASSLGPNNEQFF | TGTGCCAGCAGCTTAGGGCCGAACAATGAGCAGTTCTTC
TRBJ1-6 | TRBV25-1 | - | many | CASSWVGADYNSPLHF | TGTGCCAGCAGTTGGGTAGGGGCGGATTATAATTCACCCCTCCACTTT
TRBJ1-6 | TRBV2 | - | - | CASSVGDFSPLHF | TGTGCCAGCAGTGTTGGGGATTTTTCACCCCTCCACTTT
TRBJ2-5 | TRBV29-1 | TRBD2 | many | CSVGTSGKETQYF | TGCAGCGTAGGGACTAGCGGCAAAGAGACCCAGTACTTC
TRBJ2-3 | TRBV7-6 | TRBD2 | many | CASSPLSGASTDTQYF | TGTGCCAGCAGCCCTCTTAGCGGGGCTAGCACAGATACGCAGTATTTT
TRBJ1-5 | TRBV7-2 | - | - | CASNLWKGDQPQHF | TGTGCCAGCAACTTATGGAAGGGCGATCAGCCCCAGCATTTT
TRBJ2-2 | TRBV25-1 | TRBD1 | many | CASSVTGKGGELFF | TGTGCCAGCAGTGTGACAGGGAAGGGCGGGGAGCTGTTTTTT
TRBJ1-1 | TRBV2 | - | many | CASRFDGMVNTEAFF | TGTGCCAGCCGGTTTGACGGAATGGTGAACACTGAAGCTTTCTTT
TRBJ1-6 | TRBV25-1 | - | - | CASSLLAGSYNSPLHF | TGTGCCAGCAGTCTTCTCGCAGGGTCCTATAATTCACCCCTCCACTTT
TRBJ1-1 | TRBV6-1 | - | few | CASSPQGVSAFF | TGTGCCAGCAGCCCACAGGGCGTATCGGCTTTCTTT
TRBJ1-2 | TRBV29-1 | TRBD1 | once | CSVAGAGQGAYGYTF | TGCAGCGTAGCAGGGGCGGGACAGGGGGCCTATGGCTACACCTTC
TRBJ2-5 | TRBV29-1 | TRBD2 | many | CSATPSGAQETQYF | TGCAGCGCGACTCCGAGCGGGGCCCAAGAGACCCAGTACTTC
TRBJ2-2 | TRBV15 | TRBD1 | - | CATSRPGGLIGTGELFF | TGTGCCACCAGCAGGCCAGGGGGCCTCATAGGTACCGGGGAGCTGTTTTTT
TRBJ1-1 | TRBV13 | - | few | CASSLVFLERGPNTEAFF | TGTGCCAGCAGCTTAGTATTTTTGGAAAGGGGACCGAACACTGAAGCTTTCTTT
TRBJ2-3 | TRBV7-9 | - | - | CASSLGDFTDTQYF | TGTGCCAGCAGCTTGGGAGACTTCACAGATACGCAGTATTTT
TRBJ1-6 | TRBV27 | TRBD1 | - | CASRAEWTGHSPLHF | TGTGCCAGCAGGGCGGAATGGACAGGGCATTCACCCCTCCACTTT